This T cell receptor beta chain was obtained from a study of T cells after yellow fever vaccination. TCRdb re-called the 5' RACE reads through MiXCR, storing one row per CDR3 protein. The sample consists of 20,000 to 25,000 distinct CDR3 sequences, around 5.5% of them appearing once. V lost 2 bases and J lost 7, with 12 bases in between. The CDR3 has 14 amino acids. This clonotype occurred many times. The sample consisted of PBMCs, either bulk or a sorted T-cell subset (CD4+, CD8+, memory, or dextramer-sorted; not recorded which), taken around 45 days after the first yellow fever vaccination. The TCR comes from a man younger than 30 who received the YFV17D yellow fever vaccine. V is TRBV12-3 or TRBV12-4 and J is TRBJ2-1, with D hard to call. This CDR3 is CASSLTRQENEQFF. The CDR3 DNA reads TGTGCCAGCAGTTTAACCCGCCAGGAGAATGAGCAGTTCTTC.